This TCR beta chain derives from a study of identical twins. Broader study findings: Findings came from cross-sectional statistics, without long-term follow-up of donors. Where beta out-of-frame sequences were concerned, excess twin sharing was weaker. Clonotypes of the beta chain that were abundant in cord blood carried fewer insertions (memory repertoires showed none).

This clonotype has more than one count but fewer than ten. What it binds is not known. Unique molecular identifiers were present on the cDNA, and a universal primer site came from template switching. TCRdb redid the calling of the 5' RACE reads with MiXCR, one entry per CDR3 protein. The sample yields about 340,000 distinct CDR3 sequences, around an eighth seen once. The germline V gene has CDR1 SQVTM and CDR2 ANQGSEA. Trimming stripped 3 bases from V and 4 bases from J, with 7 bases between. The CDR3 sequence is 11 residues long. This same sample was also taken into another study, of yellow fever vaccine responses in identical twins.

Sequenced sample: CD8+ T cells sorted from blood. The chain joins TRBV29-1 to TRBJ2-7; possible D gene TRBD2, 5 bases. The receptor was isolated from a woman under 30 in good health. The CDR3 protein is CSVEIAYEQYF. The CDR3 nucleotides are TGCAGCGTTGAGATAGCGTACGAGCAGTACTTC.